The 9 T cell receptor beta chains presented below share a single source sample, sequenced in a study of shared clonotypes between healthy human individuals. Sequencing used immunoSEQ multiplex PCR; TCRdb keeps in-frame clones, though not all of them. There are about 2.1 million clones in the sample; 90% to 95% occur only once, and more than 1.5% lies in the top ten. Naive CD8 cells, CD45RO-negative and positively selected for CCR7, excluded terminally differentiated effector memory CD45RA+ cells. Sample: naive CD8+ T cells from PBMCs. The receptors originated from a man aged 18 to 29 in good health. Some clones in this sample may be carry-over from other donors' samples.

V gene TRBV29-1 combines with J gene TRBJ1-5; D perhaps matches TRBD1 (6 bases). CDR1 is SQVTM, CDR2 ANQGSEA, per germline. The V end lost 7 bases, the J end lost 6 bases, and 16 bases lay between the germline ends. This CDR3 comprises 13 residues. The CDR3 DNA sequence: TGCAGCGCATCGGGGGGGGCTCGTCAGCCCCAGCATTTT. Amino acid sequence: CSASGGARQPQHF.

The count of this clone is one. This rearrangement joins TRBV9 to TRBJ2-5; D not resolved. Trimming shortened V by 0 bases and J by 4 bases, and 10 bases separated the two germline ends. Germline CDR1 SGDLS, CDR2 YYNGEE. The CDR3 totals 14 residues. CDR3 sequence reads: CASSVGEVGETQYF. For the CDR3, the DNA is TGTGCCAGCAGCGTAGGAGAGGTGGGAGAGACCCAGTACTTC.

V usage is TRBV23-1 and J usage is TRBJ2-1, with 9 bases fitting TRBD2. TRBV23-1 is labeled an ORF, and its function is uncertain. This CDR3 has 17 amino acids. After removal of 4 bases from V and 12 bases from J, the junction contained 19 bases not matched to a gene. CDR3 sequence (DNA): TGCGCCAGCAGTCTAAACGTCGCGGGAGGGGCGCCGCCATTGCAGTTCTTC. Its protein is CASSLNVAGGAPPLQFF.

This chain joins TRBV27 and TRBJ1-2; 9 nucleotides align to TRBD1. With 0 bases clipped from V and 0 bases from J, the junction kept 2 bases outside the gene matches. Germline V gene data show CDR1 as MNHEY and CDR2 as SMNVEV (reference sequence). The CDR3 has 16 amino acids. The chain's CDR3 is CASSLSRTGANYGYTF. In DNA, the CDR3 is TGTGCCAGCAGTTTATCCCGGACAGGGGCTAACTATGGCTACACCTTC.

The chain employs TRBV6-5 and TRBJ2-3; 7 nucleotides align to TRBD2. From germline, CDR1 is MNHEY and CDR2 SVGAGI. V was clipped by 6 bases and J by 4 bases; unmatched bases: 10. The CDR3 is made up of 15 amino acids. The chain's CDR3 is CASRPTRGGADTQYF. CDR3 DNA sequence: TGTGCCAGCAGACCAACACGGGGAGGGGCAGATACGCAGTATTTT.

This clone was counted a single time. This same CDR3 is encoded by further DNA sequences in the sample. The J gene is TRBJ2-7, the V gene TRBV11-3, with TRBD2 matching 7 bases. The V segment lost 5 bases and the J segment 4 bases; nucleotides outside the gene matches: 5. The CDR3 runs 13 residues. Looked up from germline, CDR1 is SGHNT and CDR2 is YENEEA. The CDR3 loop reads CASSPRGGYEQYF. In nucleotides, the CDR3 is TGTGCCAGCAGCCCCCGGGGAGGGTACGAGCAGTACTTC.

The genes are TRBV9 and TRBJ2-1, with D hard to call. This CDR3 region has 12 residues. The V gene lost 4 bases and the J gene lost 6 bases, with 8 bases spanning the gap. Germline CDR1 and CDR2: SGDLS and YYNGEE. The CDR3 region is CASSQRPNEQFF. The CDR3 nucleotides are TGTGCCAGCAGCCAGCGACCCAATGAGCAGTTCTTC.

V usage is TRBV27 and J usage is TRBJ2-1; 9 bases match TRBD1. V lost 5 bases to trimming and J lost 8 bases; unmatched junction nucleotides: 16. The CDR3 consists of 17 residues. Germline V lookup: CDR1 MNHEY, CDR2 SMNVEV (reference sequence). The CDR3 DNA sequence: TGTGCCAGCAGTGTACAAGTTACAGGGGGCGCTGACCATGAGCAGTTCTTC. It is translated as CASSVQVTGGADHEQFF.

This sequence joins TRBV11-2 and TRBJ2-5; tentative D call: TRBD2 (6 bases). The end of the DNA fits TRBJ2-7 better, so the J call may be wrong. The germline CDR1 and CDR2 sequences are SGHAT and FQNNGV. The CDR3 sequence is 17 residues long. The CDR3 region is CASSLGGHSGKTYEQYF. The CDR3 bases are TGTGCCAGCAGCTTAGGAGGGCATAGCGGAAAGACCTACGAGCAGTACTTC.